The clone carrying this TCR beta chain was seen a few times. The antigen is not known. The sample originates from a study of identical twins. Whole-study findings and limits: Invariant MAIT and iNKT cells are populations that could partly confound zero-insertion analyses.

TCRdb re-called the 5' RACE reads with MiXCR, one entry per CDR3 protein. The data contain around 690,000 distinct CDR3 sequences, 21% of them singletons. This CDR3 has 16 amino acids. Looked up from germline, CDR1 is DFQATT and CDR2 is SNEGSKA (reference sequence). The V end was cut by 2 bases, the J end by 2 bases, with 16 bases between. These data also featured in a second study, about T cells expressing NK-cell markers. As reported in that work: One of the eight sequenced donors was seronegative, whereas the other seven were HCMV-seropositive. In a handful of donors, dominant clonotypes made up 28.3-60.1% of CD3+CD56-NKG2C+ cells.

This chain links TRBV20-1 with TRBJ1-3; D possibly corresponds to TRBD1 (5 bases). Sequencing was done on a sample of PBMCs. The sequence was obtained from a woman under 30 in good health. The CDR3, as DNA: TGCAGTGCTAGATGGGGCAATTCTTACGCTGGAAACACCATATATTTT. Its protein product is CSARWGNSYAGNTIYF.